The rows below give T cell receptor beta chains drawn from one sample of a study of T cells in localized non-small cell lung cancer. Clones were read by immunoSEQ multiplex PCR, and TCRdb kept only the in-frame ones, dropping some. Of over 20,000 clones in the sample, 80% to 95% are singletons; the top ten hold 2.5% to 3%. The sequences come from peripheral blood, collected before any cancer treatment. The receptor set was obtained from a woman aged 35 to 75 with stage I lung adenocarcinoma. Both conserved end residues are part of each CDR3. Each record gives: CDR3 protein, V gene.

CDR3aa: CASSPGGGRGSYNEQFF
v_gene: TRBV7-2

CDR3aa: CAWKPPPWTRGGDTQYF
v_gene: TRBV30

CDR3aa: CASSQSWCSGHGETQYF
v_gene: TRBV23-1

CDR3aa: CASSDSGSEQYF
v_gene: TRBV10-2

CDR3aa: CASSISVPLNAPGAGGFKYEQYF
v_gene: TRBV19

CDR3aa: CASSLSLGHGYTF
v_gene: TRBV7-9

CDR3aa: CASRDRGGGEKLFF
v_gene: TRBV6-5

CDR3aa: CASSKADQTGELFF
v_gene: TRBV5-4

CDR3aa: CASKNPNQPQHF
v_gene: TRBV6-6

CDR3aa: CAWSIQGTEAFF
v_gene: TRBV30

CDR3aa: CASSPQSLNTEAFF
v_gene: TRBV6-5

CDR3aa: CASSLEAVGSSQETQYF
v_gene: TRBV5-1

CDR3aa: CASSRTGWSYNEQFF
v_gene: TRBV11-2

CDR3aa: CASSQPKGTEAFF
v_gene: TRBV4-2

CDR3aa: CASTRGAANYGYTF
v_gene: TRBV7-9

CDR3aa: CASSSNTGSNTQYF
v_gene: TRBV7-7

CDR3aa: CASSYQGANYGYTF
v_gene: TRBV6-6

CDR3aa: CASSPREGGEKLFF
v_gene: TRBV4-2

CDR3aa: CASSDRAGDTQYF
v_gene: TRBV7-2

CDR3aa: CASSIGQNEQFF
v_gene: TRBV19

CDR3aa: CASSYAQTFSYEQYF
v_gene: TRBV6-5

CDR3aa: CASTLSGEETQYF
v_gene: TRBV7-9

CDR3aa: CASGYSGRGLSLYNEQFF
v_gene: TRBV12-5

CDR3aa: CASSLESQRGTDTQYF
v_gene: TRBV5-1

CDR3aa: CASSRWRETQYF
v_gene: TRBV7-8

CDR3aa: CASLDRVSNEQYF
v_gene: TRBV28

CDR3aa: CASSLHRDSLANTGELFF
v_gene: TRBV27

CDR3aa: CASSLGGVETQYF
v_gene: TRBV11-3

CDR3aa: CASSQEGGQGATDTQYF
v_gene: TRBV4-2

CDR3aa: CASSSTLVRYTNTGELFF
v_gene: TRBV5-1

CDR3aa: CASSPMGRGAPTDTQYF
v_gene: TRBV18

CDR3aa: CASSLASGRAYEQYF
v_gene: TRBV27

CDR3aa: CASSLPLAVQETQYF
v_gene: TRBV7-3

CDR3aa: CASSVVASSPEQYF
v_gene: TRBV9

CDR3aa: CASTKRTGGDQPQHF
v_gene: TRBV19

CDR3aa: CASSPTGQGNTIYF
v_gene: TRBV7-2

CDR3aa: CASSAGTSDTGELFF
v_gene: TRBV6-4

CDR3aa: CASNSRWTGYSNQPQHF
v_gene: TRBV10-1

CDR3aa: CASVNHREYMGELFF
v_gene: TRBV7-9

CDR3aa: CASSLWGNTEAFF
v_gene: TRBV27

CDR3aa: CASRGVDEQFF
v_gene: TRBV6-1

CDR3aa: CASSFGTSGQYF
v_gene: TRBV11-3

CDR3aa: CASRGSGPSYEQYF
v_gene: TRBV28

CDR3aa: CASKFRGSEGYF
v_gene: TRBV2

CDR3aa: CAWNRRASGGGRNEQFF
v_gene: TRBV30

CDR3aa: CASSFWETLEISSYEQYF
v_gene: TRBV11-3

CDR3aa: CASSRTGPGNTIYF
v_gene: TRBV7-9

CDR3aa: CASSPGTRQETQYF
v_gene: TRBV5-1

CDR3aa: CATSIQGGVGQPQHF
v_gene: TRBV15